This T cell receptor beta chain was sequenced during a study of molecular identifiers for immune sequencing clone quantification. Findings and caveats of the study: Among effectors, clones above 20 RNA copies held over 99% of molecules; among naive cells, under 1%. Identical TCR molecules sharing a barcode could underestimate highly expanded clone sizes.

Via MiXCR, TCRdb re-called the PCR reads, giving one row per CDR3 protein. This table holds about 330,000 distinct CDR3 sequences, about a quarter found once. This clonotype was detected many times. What it binds is not known. The CDR3 is 13 residues long. V gave up 7 bases and J gave up 5 bases, with 10 bases separating them. CDR1 and CDR2 (germline): KGHDR, SFDVKD. J is TRBJ2-2 and V is TRBV24-1; D perhaps matches TRBD2 (6 bases). Sequencing input: naive CD8+ T cells from blood, with Jurkat cell RNA spiked in. Subset described: FACS-sorted CD8+CD4-CCR7+CD45RA+ naive T cells. This sequence was found in a human donor in good health. Some libraries in this study had Jurkat cell RNA spiked in. The CDR3 protein is CATRGGGTGELFF. CDR3 sequence (DNA): TGTGCCACCAGGGGAGGAGGGACCGGGGAGCTGTTTTTT.